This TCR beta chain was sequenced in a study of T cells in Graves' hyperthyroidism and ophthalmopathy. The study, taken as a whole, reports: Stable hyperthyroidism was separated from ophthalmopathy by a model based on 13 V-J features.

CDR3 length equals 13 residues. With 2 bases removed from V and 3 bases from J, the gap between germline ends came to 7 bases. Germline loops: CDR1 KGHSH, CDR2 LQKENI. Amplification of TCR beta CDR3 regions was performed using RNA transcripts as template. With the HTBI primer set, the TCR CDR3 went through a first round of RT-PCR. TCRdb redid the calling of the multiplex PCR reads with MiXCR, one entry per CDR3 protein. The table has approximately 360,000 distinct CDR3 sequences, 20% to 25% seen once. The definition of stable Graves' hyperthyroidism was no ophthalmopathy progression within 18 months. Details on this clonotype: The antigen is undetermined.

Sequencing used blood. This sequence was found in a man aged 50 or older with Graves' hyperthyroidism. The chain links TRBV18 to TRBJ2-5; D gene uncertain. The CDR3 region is CASSPALEETQYF. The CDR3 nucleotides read TGTGCCAGCTCACCAGCTTTAGAAGAGACCCAGTACTTC.